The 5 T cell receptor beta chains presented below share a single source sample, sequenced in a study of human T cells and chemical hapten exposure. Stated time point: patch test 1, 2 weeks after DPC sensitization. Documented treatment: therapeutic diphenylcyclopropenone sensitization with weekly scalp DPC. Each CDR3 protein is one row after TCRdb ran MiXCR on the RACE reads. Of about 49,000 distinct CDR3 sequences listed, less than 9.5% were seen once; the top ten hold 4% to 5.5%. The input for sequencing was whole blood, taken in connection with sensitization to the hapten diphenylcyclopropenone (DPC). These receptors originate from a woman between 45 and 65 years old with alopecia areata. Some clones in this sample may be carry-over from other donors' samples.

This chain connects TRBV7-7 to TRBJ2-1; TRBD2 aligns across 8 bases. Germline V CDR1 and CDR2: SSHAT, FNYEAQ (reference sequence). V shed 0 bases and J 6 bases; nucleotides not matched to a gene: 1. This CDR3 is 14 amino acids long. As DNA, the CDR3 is TGTGCCAGCAGCTTAGCCGGGACTAGCAATGAGCAGTTCTTC. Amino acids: CASSLAGTSNEQFF.

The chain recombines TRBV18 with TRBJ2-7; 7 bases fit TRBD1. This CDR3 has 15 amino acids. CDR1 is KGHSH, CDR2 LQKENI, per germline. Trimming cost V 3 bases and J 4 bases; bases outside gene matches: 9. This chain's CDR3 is CASSPAGDSIYEQYF. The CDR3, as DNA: TGTGCCAGCTCACCGGCCGGGGACAGCATTTACGAGCAGTACTTC.

The CDR3 DNA is TGTGCCAGCAGTCCGGGACTAGGGTTACAAGAGACCCAGTACTTC. It codes for CASSPGLGLQETQYF. The chain recombines TRBV28 with TRBJ2-5; TRBD2 matches at 8 bases. CDR1 and CDR2 from the germline V gene are MDHEN and SYDVKM. The CDR3 spans 15 residues. V was pared by 5 bases and J by 2 bases, with 7 bases of the junction left unmatched.

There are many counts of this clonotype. The CDR3 bases are TGTGCCAGCAGCCCAACGACTAACTCCTACGAGCAGTACTTC. Translating it yields CASSPTTNSYEQYF. The chain links TRBV13 to TRBJ2-7, with TRBD2 as a possible D gene (5 bases). V shed 5 bases and J shed 0 bases, with 11 bases lying between them. The CDR3 spans 14 residues. Germline-derived CDR1 and CDR2 are PRHDT and FYEKMQ (reference sequence).

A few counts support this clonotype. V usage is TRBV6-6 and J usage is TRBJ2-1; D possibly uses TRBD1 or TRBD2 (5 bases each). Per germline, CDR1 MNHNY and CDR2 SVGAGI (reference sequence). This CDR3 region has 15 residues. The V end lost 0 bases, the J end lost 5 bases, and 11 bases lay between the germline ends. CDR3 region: CASSYSRDDHNEQFF. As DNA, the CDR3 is TGTGCCAGCAGTTACTCGAGGGACGACCACAATGAGCAGTTCTTC.